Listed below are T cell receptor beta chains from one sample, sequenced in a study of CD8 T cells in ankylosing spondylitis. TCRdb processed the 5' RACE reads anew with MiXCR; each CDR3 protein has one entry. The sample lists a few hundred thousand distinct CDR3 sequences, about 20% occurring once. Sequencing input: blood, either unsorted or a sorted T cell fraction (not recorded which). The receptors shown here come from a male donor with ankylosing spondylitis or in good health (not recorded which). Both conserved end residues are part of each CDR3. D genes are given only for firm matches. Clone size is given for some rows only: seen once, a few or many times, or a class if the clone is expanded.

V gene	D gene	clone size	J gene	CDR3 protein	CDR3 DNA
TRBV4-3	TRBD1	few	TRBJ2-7	CASSQGQGIYEQYF	TGCGCCAGCAGCCAAGGACAGGGCATTTACGAGCAGTACTTC
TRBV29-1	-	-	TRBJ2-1	CSVDSPSSNEQFF	TGCAGCGTTGATAGTCCTAGCTCGAATGAGCAGTTCTTC
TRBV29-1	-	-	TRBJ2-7	CSVALEGYEQYF	TGCAGCGTTGCACTAGAGGGTTACGAGCAGTACTTC
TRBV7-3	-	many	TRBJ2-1	CASSWGELNEQFF	TGTGCCAGCAGCTGGGGAGAATTGAATGAGCAGTTCTTC
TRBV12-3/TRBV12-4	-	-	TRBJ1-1	CASSTGRFWDTEAFF	TGTGCCAGCAGTACAGGCCGCTTTTGGGACACTGAAGCTTTCTTT
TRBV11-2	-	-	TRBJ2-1	CASSPSSLSSYNEQFF	TGTGCCAGCAGCCCGTCTAGCCTCTCATCCTACAATGAGCAGTTCTTC
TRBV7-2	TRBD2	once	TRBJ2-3	CASSLSYTSGYTDTQYF	TGTGCCAGCAGCTTAAGCTACACTAGCGGATACACAGATACGCAGTATTTT
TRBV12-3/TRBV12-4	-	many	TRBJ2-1	CASSPQNEQFF	TGTGCCAGCAGTCCCCAGAATGAGCAGTTCTTC
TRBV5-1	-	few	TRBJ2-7	CASSLYRSPSYEQYF	TGCGCCAGCAGCTTGTACAGGAGTCCCTCCTACGAGCAGTACTTC
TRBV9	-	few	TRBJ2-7	CASSVLGVADSYEQYF	TGTGCCAGCAGCGTATTGGGGGTAGCGGATTCTTACGAGCAGTACTTC
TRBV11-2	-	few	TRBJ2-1	CASSHPESVGGGNEQFF	TGTGCCAGCAGCCACCCAGAATCTGTGGGAGGTGGCAATGAGCAGTTCTTC
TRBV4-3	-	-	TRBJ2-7	CASSQDLDNSYEQYF	TGCGCCAGCAGCCAAGATTTAGACAACTCCTACGAGCAGTACTTC
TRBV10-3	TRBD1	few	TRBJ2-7	CAISEPGQGRDEQYF	TGTGCCATCAGTGAGCCAGGACAGGGGAGGGACGAGCAGTACTTC
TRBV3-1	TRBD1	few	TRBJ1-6	CASSKDRSSPLHF	TGTGCCAGCAGCAAGGACAGGAGCTCACCCCTCCACTTT
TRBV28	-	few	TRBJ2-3	CASSLGYRLSSTDTQYF	TGTGCCAGCAGTTTGGGGTACAGATTATCTAGCACAGATACGCAGTATTTT
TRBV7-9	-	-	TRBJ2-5	CASSPPGGPETQYF	TGTGCCAGCAGCCCCCCCGGAGGGCCAGAGACCCAGTACTTC
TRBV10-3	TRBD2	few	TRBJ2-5	CAISDPEREKETQYF	TGTGCCATCAGTGACCCGGAGCGGGAGAAAGAGACCCAGTACTTC
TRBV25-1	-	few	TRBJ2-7	CASSERGFYEQYF	TGTGCCAGCAGTGAGCGGGGCTTCTACGAGCAGTACTTC